Below are 10 T cell receptor beta chains sequenced from a single sample in a study of T cell responses to AZD1222 COVID-19 vaccine (dated by TCRdb to the early 2020s). The time point label of this sample denotes: about 28 days (+/-7) after the second vaccine dose. To prepare the library, the immunoSEQ multiplex PCR assay was applied. The immuneACCESS repertoire file appears here via TCRdb, limited to in-frame rearrangements. These files lack a portion of the clones; in checked studies, under half of the deficit traces to unresolved V genes, and the cause of the others is not known. In this sample the table shows under 170,000 clones, 92% of which occur a single time. 2.5% to 4% of the sample comes from the top ten. Source: peripheral blood, taken 28 days after the second AZD1222 dose. The receptors were gathered from an adult who received the AZD1222 COVID-19 vaccine.

This clone was seen only once. This chain uses TRBV27 with TRBJ2-1, with 9 positions matching TRBD2. V dropped 8 bases and J dropped 7; count of bases not matched to a gene: 15. Germline loops: CDR1 MNHEY, CDR2 SMNVEV (reference sequence). The CDR3 loop spans 16 amino acids. In DNA, the CDR3 is TGTGCCAGCGCCAAACCGGGTAGCGGGAGAACAAATGAGCAGTTCTTC. It translates to CASAKPGSGRTNEQFF.

The chain uses TRBV5-1 and TRBJ2-3; either TRBD1 or TRBD2 may supply D (6 bases each). Trimming took 4 bases from V and 5 from J, leaving 14 bases between them. This CDR3 is built from 14 residues. Germline assignment: CDR1 SGHRS and CDR2 YFSETQ. The CDR3 sequence: CASSVEGVGDTQYF. The CDR3 nucleotides are TGCGCCAGCAGCGTGGAGGGGGTAGGAGATACGCAGTATTTT.

The V and J genes are TRBV30 and TRBJ2-7, with D tentatively TRBD2 (6 bases). The CDR3 has 14 amino acids. V lost 6 bases and J 3 bases, leaving 18 bases between the germline ends. Per germline, CDR1 GTSNPN and CDR2 SVGIG (reference sequence). The CDR3 DNA is TGTGCCTGCCCGGCAGGCGGAGGGTACTACGAGCAGTACTTC. Translating gives CACPAGGGYYEQYF.

The chain has TRBV7-2 and TRBJ2-7, with D tentatively TRBD1 or TRBD2 (6 bases each). Trimming took off 1 base at V and 0 bases at J, with 10 bases between the two ends. The CDR3 runs to 15 residues. CDR1 and CDR2 from the germline V gene are SGHTA and FQGNSA. The CDR3 DNA follows: TGTGCCAGCAGCTTAGACCGGGGGCGCTCCTACGAGCAGTACTTC. It codes for CASSLDRGRSYEQYF.

CDR3 coding DNA: TGCGCCAGCAGCCAAGGCCCCTCCCCGGCCCTGGATACGCAGTATTTT. Translation gives CASSQGPSPALDTQYF. The rearrangement uses TRBV4-3 and TRBJ2-3, with D unclear. CDR3 size: 16 residues. Germline-derived CDR1 and CDR2 are LGHNA and YSLEER. Trimming shortened V by 1 base and J by 6 bases, and 17 bases separated the two germline ends.

The rearrangement links TRBV4-3 to TRBJ2-1; 9 nucleotides line up with TRBD2. Germline V gives CDR1 LGHNA, CDR2 YSLEER. The J segment lost 9 bases and the V segment lost 4 bases, leaving 10 bases of the junction unmatched. The CDR3 is 15 residues long. The CDR3 DNA follows: TGCGCCAGCAGCCCCTGGGCGGGAGGGCTAAGTGAGCAGTTCTTC. Amino acid sequence: CASSPWAGGLSEQFF.

The genes are TRBV28 and TRBJ1-2; 9 bases agree with TRBD1. The CDR3 spans 14 residues. Germline loops: CDR1 MDHEN, CDR2 SYDVKM. V shed 6 bases and J 7 bases; nucleotides not matched to a gene: 9. Here the CDR3 reads CASRGQGYMVGYTF. The CDR3 DNA sequence: TGTGCCAGCAGAGGACAGGGGTATATGGTTGGCTACACCTTC.

The chain uses TRBV5-4 and TRBJ2-1, with 10 positions matching TRBD2. Trimming took 1 base from V and 1 from J; bases not matched to a gene: 8. The CDR3 is 18 amino acids. Germline V gene data show CDR1 as SGHNT and CDR2 as YYREEE (reference sequence). CDR3 coding DNA: TGTGCCAGCAGCTTGAGGTTAGCGGGAGGCCCTTCCTACAATGAGCAGTTCTTC. Translating it yields CASSLRLAGGPSYNEQFF. The full variable domain, rest sourced from reference TRBV5-4 and TRBJ2-1, is ETGVTQSPTHLIKTRGQQVTLRCSSQSGHNTVSWYQQALGQGPQFIFQYYREEENGRGNFPPRFSGLQFPNYSSELNVNALELDDSALYLCASSLRLAGGPSYNEQFFGPGTRLTVL.

V is TRBV7-2 and J is TRBJ2-4, with TRBD2 matching 9 bases. Germline V gives CDR1 SGHTA, CDR2 FQGNSA. This CDR3 spans 14 amino acids. V lost 8 bases to trimming and J lost 6 bases; unmatched junction nucleotides: 8. This CDR3 reads CASRPAGGGNIQYF. The CDR3 coding sequence is TGTGCCAGCCGCCCTGCGGGGGGGGGAAACATTCAGTACTTC.

The chain carries TRBV14 and TRBJ2-2, with D possibly matching TRBD2 (6 bases). This CDR3 is 15 amino acids long. CDR1 is SGHDN, CDR2 FVKESK, per germline. V was pared by 4 bases and J by 5 bases, with 14 bases between. The CDR3 spells CASSRPGVGTGELFF. The CDR3 nucleotides are TGTGCCAGCAGCCGCCCGGGAGTTGGTACCGGGGAGCTGTTTTTT.